A selection of T cell receptor beta chains follows, all from one sample in a study of Graves' ophthalmopathy and Graves' hyperthyroidism. MiXCR, run by TCRdb on the multiplex PCR reads, gives a single entry per CDR3 protein. The top ten clones hold 10% to 15% of a sample with 300,000 to 400,000 distinct CDR3 sequences, about a sixth of them seen once. Sequencing used peripheral blood. The receptors derive from an adult man with Graves' ophthalmopathy. CDR3s include the opening cysteine and the closing phenylalanine or tryptophan. Fields, in order: CDR3 DNA, CDR3 protein, V gene, J gene, clone size, D gene. A D gene is named only where the DNA matches it firmly. A row's size may be missing; if present it is once, few, many or a size class.

CDR3nt: TGTGCCAGCACCAAAAGCAGGGGTTCTGGGGCCAACGTCCTGACTTTC
CDR3aa: CASTKSRGSGANVLTF
v_gene: TRBV6-1
j_gene: TRBJ2-6
abundance: many
d_gene: NA

CDR3nt: TGTGCCAGCAGTGCGTTCCGCTTCTCTGGAAACACCATATATTTT
CDR3aa: CASSAFRFSGNTIYF
v_gene: TRBV2
j_gene: TRBJ1-3
abundance: many
d_gene: NA

CDR3nt: TGCGCCAGCAGCTTGGACGGGGGGGCGACCGAAAACATTCAGTACTTC
CDR3aa: CASSLDGGATENIQYF
v_gene: TRBV5-1
j_gene: TRBJ2-4
abundance: many
d_gene: TRBD2

CDR3nt: TGTGCCAGCAGTTTTAGCGGAATTAACTACGAGCAGTACTTC
CDR3aa: CASSFSGINYEQYF
v_gene: TRBV6-2/TRBV6-3
j_gene: TRBJ2-7
abundance: many
d_gene: NA

CDR3nt: TGTGCCAGTAGCCTAGGGTCCCGGCCATCCTCTGGGGCCAACGTCCTGACTTTC
CDR3aa: CASSLGSRPSSGANVLTF
v_gene: TRBV19
j_gene: TRBJ2-6
abundance: many
d_gene: NA

CDR3nt: TGTGCCAGCAGTCACTACACGGGACGCCTTACCGAGACCCAGTACTTC
CDR3aa: CASSHYTGRLTETQYF
v_gene: TRBV6-5
j_gene: TRBJ2-5
abundance: many
d_gene: NA

CDR3nt: TGCGCCAGCAGCCAAGGGGCGGGGGGGCCGGTGGAGACCCAGTACTTC
CDR3aa: CASSQGAGGPVETQYF
v_gene: TRBV4-3
j_gene: TRBJ2-5
abundance: NA
d_gene: TRBD2

CDR3nt: TGTGCCTGGAGCGGAAGCAGGGATCGCGAGCAGTACTTC
CDR3aa: CAWSGSRDREQYF
v_gene: TRBV30
j_gene: TRBJ2-7
abundance: many
d_gene: NA

CDR3nt: TGTGCCACCTTGGCACTATCGAACACCGGGGAGCTGTTTTTT
CDR3aa: CATLALSNTGELFF
v_gene: TRBV2
j_gene: TRBJ2-2
abundance: many
d_gene: NA

CDR3nt: TGCAGTGCTAGTCTTTACGGGACAGGGGAAGAGACCCAGTACTTC
CDR3aa: CSASLYGTGEETQYF
v_gene: TRBV20-1
j_gene: TRBJ2-5
abundance: many
d_gene: TRBD1

CDR3nt: TGTGCCAGCAGTGATATTTACGAGCAGTACTTC
CDR3aa: CASSDIYEQYF
v_gene: TRBV2
j_gene: TRBJ2-7
abundance: many
d_gene: NA

CDR3nt: TGTGCCAGCAGTTACACTACAGTTAGCTCCTACGAGCAGTACTTC
CDR3aa: CASSYTTVSSYEQYF
v_gene: TRBV6-5
j_gene: TRBJ2-7
abundance: few
d_gene: NA

CDR3nt: TGTGCCAGCAGTCCCACCACAGGGGCCCGCTATGGCTACACCTTC
CDR3aa: CASSPTTGARYGYTF
v_gene: TRBV12-3/TRBV12-4
j_gene: TRBJ1-2
abundance: many
d_gene: TRBD1

CDR3nt: TGTGCCAGTACCGATTTTCTGGGTAGCAATCAGCCCCAGCATTTT
CDR3aa: CASTDFLGSNQPQHF
v_gene: TRBV19
j_gene: TRBJ1-5
abundance: many
d_gene: NA

CDR3nt: TGCAGTGCTAGGGACCCTGGACAGCCTATACGTCGCAATCAGCCCCAGCATTTT
CDR3aa: CSARDPGQPIRRNQPQHF
v_gene: TRBV20-1
j_gene: TRBJ1-5
abundance: many
d_gene: NA

CDR3nt: TGCGCCAGCACCTTAAGCGGGCGGTTCTCCTACGAGCAGTACTTC
CDR3aa: CASTLSGRFSYEQYF
v_gene: TRBV4-1
j_gene: TRBJ2-7
abundance: NA
d_gene: NA

CDR3nt: TGCAGTGCCACCCGACTAGTCTCATCCGAGCAGTACTTC
CDR3aa: CSATRLVSSEQYF
v_gene: TRBV20-1
j_gene: TRBJ2-7
abundance: many
d_gene: NA

CDR3nt: TGTGCCAGCAGCTGGACAGGGACGTTGAATCAGCCCCAGCATTTT
CDR3aa: CASSWTGTLNQPQHF
v_gene: TRBV6-7
j_gene: TRBJ1-5
abundance: many
d_gene: TRBD1

CDR3nt: TGCAGTGCTAAAGGGCATGAGACCCAGTACTTC
CDR3aa: CSAKGHETQYF
v_gene: TRBV20-1
j_gene: TRBJ2-5
abundance: NA
d_gene: NA

CDR3nt: TGTGCCAGCACTCCAGACGGCGGGGAGGGCACCGGGGAGCTGTTTTTT
CDR3aa: CASTPDGGEGTGELFF
v_gene: TRBV12-3/TRBV12-4
j_gene: TRBJ2-2
abundance: many
d_gene: TRBD2

CDR3nt: TGTGCCAGTAGTATGGGAGCGACAGTCTCAGCGACGTTCAATCAGCCCCAGCATTTT
CDR3aa: CASSMGATVSATFNQPQHF
v_gene: TRBV19
j_gene: TRBJ1-5
abundance: many
d_gene: NA

CDR3nt: TGTGCCAGCAGCTTAGTTGGGGCACAAGAGACCCAGTACTTC
CDR3aa: CASSLVGAQETQYF
v_gene: TRBV7-2
j_gene: TRBJ2-5
abundance: many
d_gene: NA

CDR3nt: TGTGCCACCAGCAGAGATCCCCGGGACTTACCCTTTGACATTCAGTACTTC
CDR3aa: CATSRDPRDLPFDIQYF
v_gene: TRBV15
j_gene: TRBJ2-4
abundance: many
d_gene: NA

CDR3nt: TGTGCCAGCAGTTTCGAAGCGGGGAATTCACCCCTCCACTTT
CDR3aa: CASSFEAGNSPLHF
v_gene: TRBV12-3/TRBV12-4
j_gene: TRBJ1-6
abundance: many
d_gene: NA

CDR3nt: TGTGCCAGTAGTATTAACTCTGGAAACACCATATATTTT
CDR3aa: CASSINSGNTIYF
v_gene: TRBV19
j_gene: TRBJ1-3
abundance: many
d_gene: NA

CDR3nt: TGTGCCAGCAGAAGAAGGGGAGGGATGAACACTGAAGCTTTCTTT
CDR3aa: CASRRRGGMNTEAFF
v_gene: TRBV12-3/TRBV12-4
j_gene: TRBJ1-1
abundance: many
d_gene: NA

CDR3nt: TGTGCCAGCGGTTGGACAGGGAGGGGCAATCAGCCCCAGCATTTT
CDR3aa: CASGWTGRGNQPQHF
v_gene: TRBV7-2
j_gene: TRBJ1-5
abundance: many
d_gene: TRBD1

CDR3nt: TGTGCCAGCAGCCAGACTGGAGGGAGAGGGGAGACCCAGTACTTC
CDR3aa: CASSQTGGRGETQYF
v_gene: TRBV3-1
j_gene: TRBJ2-5
abundance: many
d_gene: NA

CDR3nt: TGTGCCATTCGGGGGCCGCCTAACTATGGCTACACCTTC
CDR3aa: CAIRGPPNYGYTF
v_gene: TRBV27
j_gene: TRBJ1-2
abundance: many
d_gene: NA

CDR3nt: TGCGCCAGCAGCCAAGATTGGGGTGGTCTGGACTACGAGCAGTACTTC
CDR3aa: CASSQDWGGLDYEQYF
v_gene: TRBV4-3
j_gene: TRBJ2-7
abundance: many
d_gene: NA

CDR3nt: TGCAGTGCTAGAAAAACAGGGGCCAAAAATCAGCCCCAGCATTTT
CDR3aa: CSARKTGAKNQPQHF
v_gene: TRBV20-1
j_gene: TRBJ1-5
abundance: many
d_gene: TRBD1

CDR3nt: TGTGCCACCAGGGGGGGGGGGGCAAGCTACGAGCAGTACTTC
CDR3aa: CATRGGGASYEQYF
v_gene: TRBV10-3
j_gene: TRBJ2-7
abundance: few
d_gene: NA

CDR3nt: TGTGCCAGCAGCGCCGAACTAGCGGTCCAAGAGACCCAGTACTTC
CDR3aa: CASSAELAVQETQYF
v_gene: TRBV11-2
j_gene: TRBJ2-5
abundance: many
d_gene: TRBD2

CDR3nt: TGTGCCAGCAGCTTCGGCGGGACAGGAGACTACGAGCAGTACTTC
CDR3aa: CASSFGGTGDYEQYF
v_gene: TRBV7-9
j_gene: TRBJ2-7
abundance: many
d_gene: TRBD1

CDR3nt: TGTGCCAGCAGTGCCCGATTCTGGAACACTGAAGCTTTCTTT
CDR3aa: CASSARFWNTEAFF
v_gene: TRBV6-1
j_gene: TRBJ1-1
abundance: many
d_gene: NA

CDR3nt: TGCAGCGTTGTCACGGCGCCCTCCTACGAGCAGTACTTC
CDR3aa: CSVVTAPSYEQYF
v_gene: TRBV29-1
j_gene: TRBJ2-7
abundance: many
d_gene: NA

CDR3nt: TGTGCCAGCAGCCAAGCAGGGGCGGGGAACATTCAGTACTTC
CDR3aa: CASSQAGAGNIQYF
v_gene: TRBV4-2
j_gene: TRBJ2-4
abundance: many
d_gene: NA

CDR3nt: TGCAGTGCGTCAACACAGCCCCAGCATTTT
CDR3aa: CSASTQPQHF
v_gene: TRBV20-1
j_gene: TRBJ1-5
abundance: many
d_gene: NA

CDR3nt: TGTGCCAGCAGCCAAGATGAGCTTCGGCTACAGGGACACCAAGAGACCCAGTACTTC
CDR3aa: CASSQDELRLQGHQETQYF
v_gene: TRBV14
j_gene: TRBJ2-5
abundance: many
d_gene: NA

CDR3nt: TGTGCCAGCAGCTACGCTCCTGGGTACGAGCAGTACTTC
CDR3aa: CASSYAPGYEQYF
v_gene: TRBV7-2
j_gene: TRBJ2-7
abundance: NA
d_gene: NA